The text below deals with one T cell receptor (beta chain). Its specific antigen is unknown. No much larger clonotype is one base removed from it; base qualities were not supplied. These data are taken from a study of shared clonotypes between healthy human individuals (dated by TCRdb to 2018 to 2021). In the study overall: A couple of women and three men aged 18 to 49 years were included in the cohort. For each donor, three plates each were used for CD4 naive and CD4 memory, two plates were used for CD8 naive, and one plate was used for CD8 memory. The study deeply sequenced blood TCR repertoires of five healthy adults to estimate repertoire size and the extent of clonotype sharing between individuals. Per donor, leukapheresis produced somewhere between about 0.8 and 9.5 billion PBMCs. To increase sequencing depth and limit assay-specific biases, different laboratories used diverse techniques to prepare libraries and sequence TCR repertoires.

Measured from the cysteine to the phenylalanine, the CDR3 is 15 residues long. Left in the record is the CDR3 DNA by itself, 45 bases read in frame from the first base. Looking up the germline V gene yields CDR1 MDHEN and CDR2 SYDVKM. Trimmed from V: 5 bases; trimmed from J: 7 bases; junction bases lacking a gene match: 8. Donors were healthy HIV-negative adults with no recently reported acute infections or vaccinations. Every donor was a Caucasian adult residing in Nashville, Tennessee, USA. CD4+ T cells were enriched through magnetic negative selection, after which naive cells were positively selected on CD45RA and the remaining negative fraction served as the memory subset. Blood was collected by leukapheresis, and PBMCs were isolated by Ficoll-Histopaque density gradient centrifugation and then cryopreserved in liquid nitrogen vapor phase. Analytical flow cytometry was used to check the purity and quantity of every magnetically sorted T cell population. Each sorted fraction had its genomic DNA isolated and then quantified by UV absorbance on a Nanodrop 2000c.

Broad study findings and their caveats: Compared with non-shared clonotypes, clonotypes shared by all four sorted-subset donors had higher generation probabilities. Naive subsets generally had larger estimated clonotype richness than memory subsets did. Sampling was restricted to blood, and TCR repertoires in tissue are likely to differ from TCR repertoires in blood. Incomplete sequencing was indicated by rarefaction of sorted-subset datasets, despite the large sequencing depth. Pairwise subsampling indicated that sequencing depth was expected to affect the degree of clonotype sharing among donors. Because the study included only a small number of donors, the genetic and exposure-history diversity represented was limited. When a handful of donors were compared, the shared fraction of clonotypes was about 5.4% for naive CD4, more than 3% for naive CD8, more than 2% for memory CD4, and 0.35% to 0.5% for memory CD8.

Using the deep immunoSEQ assay, multiplex PCR amplified TCR CDR3 regions from genomic DNA. Extracted genomic DNA from each cell subset was spread evenly across all wells of several immunoSEQ 96-well plates, with each plate serving as a replicate. For sorted subsets, each replicate PCR was loaded with 200 ng genomic DNA, equivalent to roughly 30,000 T cell genomes. Purified libraries were measured with a Qubit 3.0 fluorometer, size-checked on a Bioanalyzer 2100, and measured again with the KAPA Library Quantification kit. Each immunoSEQ 96-well plate was sequenced on its own single-read 150-cycle Illumina NextSeq 550 flow cell. Per the authors' processing: The immunoSEQ output contained only junctional sequences without quality scores, so filtering could not match that applied to full-length reads. Sequences were annotated with PyIR, a Python wrapper for IgBLAST v1.9, using IMGT germline references to assign V/J genes and CDR3. Reads with weak V/J assignments (E-value above 1e-6), missing CDR3, stop codons, out-of-frame junctions, or ambiguous translated residues were removed. V3J clonotypes were defined by identical inferred V gene, J gene, and CDR3 amino acid sequence. To compute the percentage overlap between repertoires, the number of shared unique clonotypes was divided by the size of the smaller repertoire. Richness of each repertoire was evaluated using RTK rarefaction, the Chao1 estimator, and Recon v2.1 estimates of unobserved clonotypes. Generation probabilities were computed with OLGA for all TCRbeta clonotypes obtained by the gDNA method from four donors. Not all clones reach the TCRdb copy of this immuneACCESS table, which keeps in-frame sequences only. Checked studies attribute under half of the gap to unresolved V genes and leave the rest unexplained. Clone size and the V and J calls come from that table; the DNA yielded D and trimming. The sample records about 960,000 clones, less than 85% of which are singletons. The top ten constitute over 1.3% of the sample.

The V and J genes are TRBV28 and TRBJ1-6; 7 central bases correspond to TRBD1. Sequencing was carried out using memory CD4+ T cells sorted from blood. Interpreted using the paper, the cell subset or site label stands for: CD45RA-negative fraction. The TCR was taken from a young man in good health. The DNA sequence is given as TGTGCCAGCAGTCGGGACAGCGACCCAAATTCACCCCTCCACTTT. This is translated as CASSRDSDPNSPLHF. Here the CDR3 is joined to the reference TRBV28 and TRBJ1-6 genes, and the full variable domain is: DVKVTQSSRYLVKRTGEKVFLECVQDMDHENMFWYRQDPGLGLRLIYFSYDVKMKEKGDIPEGYSVSREKKERFSLILESASTNQTSMYLCASSRDSDPNSPLHFGNGTRLTVT.